This TCR beta chain was retrieved from a study of CD8+ T cells in alopecia areata. The overall study: Patients in the treated group were given tofacitinib by mouth, 5 to 10 mg twice a day.

Sequencing used cDNA as its template, made by extracting RNA and reverse transcribing it. Generated by immunoSEQ multiplex PCR, the TCRdb table keeps only in-frame clones and is missing some. The data show around 140,000 clones, 40% to 65% seen once. Alopecia areata patients provided lesional scalp punch biopsies and peripheral blood. The source is a human donor with alopecia areata. The sequencing here drew on CD4+ T cells sorted from blood, taken at week 0.

The CDR3, as DNA: TGTGCCAGCAGCCAAGACCAGGCGGGGGGCACATCAGATACGCAGTATTTT. Its translation: CASSQDQAGGTSDTQYF. The chain links TRBV4-2 to TRBJ2-3, with TRBD2 identical over 8 bases. Germline V gene sequence: CDR1 LGHNA, CDR2 YNFKEQ. The CDR3 is made up of 17 amino acids. V shed 0 bases and J 4 bases; nucleotides not matched to a gene: 9.